These T cell receptor beta chains were read from a single sample in a study of blood T cell repertoires in COVID-19. Assay: immunoSEQ multiplex PCR; the TCRdb copy retains only in-frame clones and omits some. The top ten hold 4% to 6% of the sample, which has over 250,000 clones, over 75% seen once. The sequenced sample consisted of peripheral blood. The receptors come from a man between 45 and 60 years old with active or convalescent COVID-19. CDR3s include the opening cysteine and the closing phenylalanine or tryptophan. The order of the fields is clone size, CDR3 length, D gene, J gene, V gene, CDR3 protein, CDR3 DNA. D genes are given only for firm matches. Rows may omit the clone size; those that give it use once, few, many or a size class.

>once|14|.|TRBJ1-2|TRBV19
CASSIGRGDYGYTF
TGTGCCAGTAGTATCGGCAGGGGCGACTATGGCTACACCTTC
>.|15|.|TRBJ2-3|TRBV7-2
CASSLAVVAGDTQYF
TGTGCCAGCAGCTTAGCTGTGGTAGCCGGAGATACGCAGTATTTT
>.|13|TRBD1|TRBJ2-3|TRBV12-3/TRBV12-4
CASSPRTGDTQYF
TGTGCCAGCAGTCCTCGGACAGGGGATACGCAGTATTTT
>.|14|TRBD2|TRBJ2-7|TRBV27
CASSRERETDEQYF
TGTGCCAGCAGTAGGGAGCGGGAGACGGACGAGCAGTACTTC
>.|15|.|TRBJ2-5|TRBV3-1/TRBV3-2
CASSQARLELETQYF
TGTGCCAGCAGCCAAGCCCGTCTAGAATTGGAGACCCAGTACTTC
>.|14|TRBD1|TRBJ1-5|TRBV30
CAWGPGQANQPQHF
TGTGCCTGGGGACCGGGACAGGCCAATCAGCCCCAGCATTTT
>.|14|.|TRBJ1-1|TRBV20-1
CSASMGAANTEAFF
TGCAGTGCTAGTATGGGGGCGGCGAACACTGAAGCTTTCTTT
>.|13|.|TRBJ2-1|TRBV6-6
CASSYPGIGEQFF
TGTGCCAGCAGTTACCCAGGGATAGGGGAGCAGTTCTTC
>.|12|.|TRBJ2-1|TRBV20-1
CSASRGYNEQFF
TGCAGTGCTAGTCGGGGATACAATGAGCAGTTCTTC
>.|14|.|TRBJ1-1|TRBV5-1
CASSPATENTEAFF
TGCGCCAGCAGCCCCGCGACAGAGAACACTGAAGCTTTCTTT
>.|16|.|TRBJ1-2|TRBV27
CASSLGRGPLGYGYTF
TGTGCCAGCAGTTTGGGCAGGGGCCCCTTAGGGTATGGCTACACCTTC
>.|17|.|TRBJ2-2|TRBV11-2
CASTSYSGASNTGELFF
TGTGCCAGCACCTCCTACTCGGGAGCCTCGAACACCGGGGAGCTGTTTTTT
>.|18|.|TRBJ1-5|TRBV19
CATRNPRVKGTDNQPQHF
TGTGCCACAAGAAACCCCAGGGTTAAAGGGACTGACAATCAGCCCCAGCATTTT
>once|11|.|TRBJ2-1|TRBV5-1
CASSQDREQFF
TGCGCCAGCAGCCAAGACAGGGAGCAGTTCTTC
>.|18|.|TRBJ2-5|TRBV7-9
CASSLAKRAGGRMETQYF
TGTGCCAGCAGCTTAGCGAAGAGGGCAGGGGGGAGGATGGAGACCCAGTACTTC
>.|13|.|TRBJ2-3|TRBV19
CASKFQGSDTQYF
TGTGCCAGTAAGTTCCAGGGCTCGGATACGCAGTATTTT
>.|15|TRBD2|TRBJ2-7|TRBV19
CASSQTSGSRYEQYF
TGTGCCAGTAGCCAGACTAGCGGGAGTCGCTACGAGCAGTACTTC
>.|15|.|TRBJ2-7|TRBV13
CASSIRTASSYEQYF
TGTGCCAGCAGCATCCGGACAGCTTCCTCCTACGAGCAGTACTTC
>.|16|TRBD1|TRBJ1-2|TRBV5-6
CASSLMGQGAGHGYTF
TGTGCCAGCAGCTTGATGGGACAGGGGGCAGGGCATGGCTACACCTTC
>.|14|.|TRBJ2-2|TRBV5-1
CASSLIPNTGELFF
TGCGCCAGCAGCTTGATCCCAAACACCGGGGAGCTGTTTTTT
>.|12|.|TRBJ1-1|TRBV14
CASSRYSTEAFF
TGTGCCAGCAGCCGGTACAGCACTGAAGCTTTCTTT
>once|14|.|TRBJ2-7|TRBV15
CATSRGANSYEQYF
TGTGCCACCAGCAGAGGAGCGAACTCCTACGAGCAGTACTTC
>.|15|.|TRBJ1-3|TRBV6-5
CASRKSSGAGNTIYF
TGTGCCAGCAGGAAGAGTTCAGGGGCTGGAAACACCATATATTTT
>.|16|.|TRBJ1-5|TRBV18
CASSGSGGNSNQPQHF
TGTGCCAGCTCGGGAAGTGGAGGGAATAGCAATCAGCCCCAGCATTTT
>.|15|TRBD2|TRBJ2-3|TRBV29-1
CSATIAGRKTDTQYF
TGCAGCGCTACCATAGCGGGGCGTAAGACAGATACGCAGTATTTT
>.|17|.|TRBJ1-2|TRBV9
CASSVAAAAGANYGYTF
TGTGCCAGCAGCGTAGCGGCGGCAGCCGGAGCTAACTATGGCTACACCTTC
>.|15|TRBD1|TRBJ1-1|TRBV24-1
CATSDSKTGGAEAFF
TGTGCCACCAGTGATTCCAAGACAGGGGGGGCTGAAGCTTTCTTT
>.|12|.|TRBJ2-7|TRBV20-1
CSASQGRGEQYF
TGCAGTGCTAGTCAGGGGCGCGGCGAGCAGTACTTC
>.|15|TRBD1|TRBJ1-1|TRBV2
CASSGARGGNTEAFF
TGTGCCAGCAGTGGGGCTAGAGGGGGCAACACTGAAGCTTTCTTT
>.|16|TRBD2|TRBJ2-5|TRBV5-5
CASRKTLLALQETQYF
TGTGCCAGCAGAAAAACCCTACTAGCGCTTCAAGAGACCCAGTACTTC
>few|14|.|TRBJ1-2|TRBV28
CASTKGGGGDGYTF
TGTGCCAGCACCAAAGGGGGGGGCGGAGACGGCTACACCTTC
>.|14|TRBD1|TRBJ2-5|TRBV6-5
CASSPGQGGETQYF
TGTGCCAGCAGTCCTGGACAGGGCGGAGAGACCCAGTACTTC
>.|15|.|TRBJ2-7|TRBV28
CASSLRQVYPYEQYF
TGTGCCAGCAGCCTCAGACAGGTGTACCCCTACGAGCAGTACTTC
>.|16|.|TRBJ2-6|TRBV19
CASSSRRGSGANVLTF
TGTGCCAGTAGTTCCAGACGGGGCTCTGGGGCCAACGTCCTGACTTTC
>.|14|.|TRBJ1-5|TRBV28
CASSLQGESQPQHF
TGTGCCAGCAGTTTACAGGGCGAAAGTCAGCCCCAGCATTTT
>.|17|TRBD1|TRBJ1-4|TRBV10-2
CASRRGPWTGANEKLFF
TGCGCCAGCCGACGGGGTCCCTGGACAGGGGCCAATGAAAAACTGTTTTTT
>.|13|.|TRBJ2-2|TRBV12-3/TRBV12-4
CASSAESTGELFF
TGTGCCAGCAGCGCTGAGTCCACCGGGGAGCTGTTTTTT
>.|15|TRBD2|TRBJ2-7|TRBV29-1
CSVEGELAGRGEQYF
TGCAGCGTTGAAGGAGAACTAGCGGGACGGGGAGAGCAGTACTTC
>.|15|.|TRBJ2-7|TRBV7-8
CASSSLTRRGYEQYF
TGTGCCAGCAGCTCATTGACTAGAAGGGGCTACGAGCAGTACTTC
>.|15|TRBD1|TRBJ1-3|TRBV7-8
CASSLNRTGGNTIYF
TGTGCCAGCAGCCTCAACCGGACAGGCGGAAACACCATATATTTT
>.|15|.|TRBJ1-1|TRBV7-9
CASTPTGTRNTEAFF
TGTGCCAGCACCCCCACCGGGACAAGAAACACTGAAGCTTTCTTT
>.|17|.|TRBJ2-1|TRBV5-4
CASSPPGSRGSYNEQFF
TGTGCCAGCAGCCCACCAGGGTCTAGGGGGAGCTACAATGAGCAGTTCTTC
>.|14|.|TRBJ2-5|TRBV30
CAWSVPWGRKTQYF
TGTGCCTGGAGTGTCCCCTGGGGGCGGAAGACCCAGTACTTC
>.|13|TRBD1|TRBJ1-1|TRBV7-3
CASSNDRGSEAFF
TGTGCCAGCAGCAACGACAGGGGTTCTGAAGCTTTCTTT
>.|13|TRBD1|TRBJ2-1|TRBV20-1
CSASRQGVSEQFF
TGCAGTGCTAGTCGACAGGGAGTAAGTGAGCAGTTCTTC
>.|15|TRBD1|TRBJ1-4|TRBV5-1
CASSLGTGFNEKLFF
TGCGCCAGCAGCTTGGGGACAGGGTTTAATGAAAAACTGTTTTTT